This TCR beta chain emerged from a study of T-cell reconstitution after alpha-beta-depleted transplantation in children. Unique molecular identifiers featured in how the TCRbeta library was prepared. Via MiXCR, TCRdb re-called the PCR reads, giving one row per CDR3 protein. The sample lists 350,000 to 500,000 distinct CDR3 sequences, around 46% seen once, with about 30% in the top ten. The CDR3 has 14 amino acids. Germline V gene sequence: CDR1 MDHEN, CDR2 SYDVKM. J gave up 4 bases and V 6 bases, and 5 bases lay outside the gene matches. This receptor was identified in a girl aged 2-10 years with aplastic anemia, due to receive a stem cell transplant. The chain couples TRBV28 to TRBJ1-2; 10 bases match TRBD1. This specimen was PBMCs, taken before TCRalphabeta/CD19-depleted stem cell transplant. This CDR3 is CASSTGQGLYGYTF. The CDR3 nucleotides are TGTGCCAGCAGCACGGGACAGGGGCTCTATGGCTACACCTTC.